This T cell receptor beta chain derives from a study of technical replicates of blood from several donors. The method was immunoSEQ multiplex PCR; TCRdb's version includes in-frame clones alone and lacks a portion of them. Found here are around 76,000 clones, about 96% of them singletons; the top ten hold 0.22%. CDR3 length: 15 residues. Germline-derived CDR1 and CDR2 are SGHTS and YDEGEE. Trimming cost V 4 bases and J 3 bases; bases outside gene matches: 9. The V and J genes are TRBV5-8 and TRBJ2-7; 8 nucleotides match TRBD2. Sequencing used T cells isolated from PBMCs. This TCR was recovered from a human donor in good health. CDR3 nucleotides: TGTGCCAGCAGCCCACCCAGCGGGAGTAACTACGAGCAGTACTTC. Its protein is CASSPPSGSNYEQYF.